The present T cell receptor (beta chain) was sequenced within a study of cytomegalovirus exposure and HLA in healthy donors (TCRdb year 2017). Study-level background: According to a later analysis, the approximately 120 validation repertoires were produced on the same platform as the 680 or so repertoires of the first cohort. The study aimed to test whether signatures of past pathogen exposure could be identified by cataloging public T cell receptors. A separate validation cohort of roughly 120 different subjects was used in addition to the 666-subject first cohort. To predict cytomegalovirus infection status, the study combined high-throughput TCR immunosequencing, statistical association of individual TCRs with disease status, and machine learning. Beyond this particular receptor, the publication reports: In both the original and validation cohorts, the classifier was reported to diagnose cytomegalovirus status with high specificity and sensitivity. The study gave a list of under 200 TCR beta chains associated with cytomegalovirus. All 120 repertoires were used to score co-occurrence in the validation cohort in a later analysis, because that analysis had no HLA typing for the cohort. Most TCR sequences were observed very rarely across donors, whereas some public TCRs were present in many individuals. A few of the identified cytomegalovirus-associated TCR beta chains were confirmed in vitro to be specific for cytomegalovirus antigens. The authors suggested that the approach could potentially be generalized to other disease states and immunological phenotypes. In a later analysis, TCRs clustered in the first cohort were found to also tend to co-occur in the roughly 120 validation repertoires, with 94% of cluster scores above 0.

As concerns this clone: No cognate antigen has been identified for it. Nothing much larger sits one base from this clone, and base qualities are not available.

Separate from the roughly 630-subject first cohort, the validation cohort of roughly 110 subjects was the group to which the donors belonged. V loses 1 base at its end and J loses 5 bases; junction bases beyond the gene matches: 11. Inclusive of the bounding cysteine and phenylalanine, the CDR3 is 16 residues long. Just CDR3 DNA is preserved here, 48 bases in frame from base 1. CDR1 and CDR2 are read off the germline V gene as SGHDT and YYEEEE. Library creation used the immunoSEQ multiplex PCR assay. The paper's data handling went like this. A statistical classification framework was built to diagnose cytomegalovirus status from the catalog of TCR beta chain sequences. The source is immuneACCESS, and TCRdb retained only in-frame sequences with V and J called. Part of the clones is not carried over; for the studies checked, unresolved V genes explain less than half of this, and the remainder is unexplained. V, J and clone size are those of that table, while D and trimming were read from the DNA. Present in this sample are about 170,000 clones, approximately 87% of which were seen just once. More than 1.3% of the sample comes from the top ten.

Input material: PBMCs. The V and J genes are TRBV5-6 and TRBJ1-1, with TRBD1 identical over 7 junction bases. This TCR was recovered from a woman younger than 45 in good health and CMV-seronegative. The bases are TGTGCCAGCAGCTTGACCGACAGGGTAGATTGGACTGAAGCTTTCTTT. Its amino acids are CASSLTDRVDWTEAFF.